This TCR beta chain was retrieved from a study of T-cell memory formation after mild COVID-19 (dated by TCRdb to the early 2020s). Study-wide context: Most TCR sequence clusters were specific to one of the two donors. The cohort comprised two young, previously healthy adult volunteers, one female and one male. T-cell clones expanding and contracting after mild COVID-19 in a couple of donors were tracked by longitudinal TCRalpha and TCRbeta repertoire sequencing.

The sequencer was an Illumina NovaSeq 6000. TCRalpha and TCRbeta cDNA libraries were built by 5'RACE with constant-segment primers, adding sample barcodes and unique molecular identifiers. Trizol reagent was used to extract RNA from every sample. Amplification of the libraries took two PCR steps, and the second step added a second sample barcode plus Illumina TruSeq adapters. Sequencing of the libraries was done on an Illumina NovaSeq, producing 2 x 150 bp paired-end reads. The original pipeline was this. Reads were demultiplexed and collapsed into UMI-guided consensus sequences with migec v1.2.7. With mixcr v2.1.11, UMI consensuses were aligned to TRA and TRB V and J templates and assembled into clonotypes. A clonotype was counted as expanded or contracted only when both edgeR and NoisET called the clonotype significant, with the noise models trained on biological replicates. edgeR calls used a false discovery rate-adjusted p below 0.01 and a log2 fold-change threshold of 1. PCA with hierarchical clustering of max-normalized trajectories of the 1000 most abundant clonotypes was used as exploratory dynamics analysis. The CD4 or CD8 phenotype of responding clones was assigned using the separately sequenced CD4+ and CD8+ repertoires. In TCRdb, the public reads were trimmed at Q25 with fastp and aligned with MiXCR, with productive beta chains retained. Entries that share a CDR3 protein sequence are merged under the most common genes and DNA. These V and J calls are TCRdb output, not the study's own analysis. This sample lists under 400,000 distinct CDR3 sequences; 20% to 25% were detected once. In total, the top ten clones hold around 13% of the sample.

Findings and caveats that apply to the study as a whole: The study covered only a couple of mild cases, and larger cohorts including severe cases with pre-infection samples were considered necessary. Balanced CD4/CD8 phenotypes were observed for clones contracting from day 15 to 85, whereas a bias towards CD4+ was observed for a second wave of clones expanding from day 15 to 37. Contracting CD4+ clones were found mainly in CM and EM memory subsets, while CD8+ clones were enriched in EMRA. Whether the second-wave clones peaking on day 37 were SARS-CoV-2 specific was not confirmed. Some responding clones were detected in pre-infection memory, suggesting pre-existing cross-reactive memory T cells joined the SARS-CoV-2 response.

From the germline V gene (reference sequence), CDR1 is DFQATT and CDR2 is SNEGSKA. The germline V and J ends show losses of 6 bases and 0 bases respectively, and no gene match explains 5 bases of the junction. From cysteine to phenylalanine, the CDR3 is 14 amino acids long. Here the CDR3 DNA is all that survives: 42 bases in frame from base 1. PBMCs were isolated by Ficoll-Paque density gradient centrifugation. To note about this clonotype: Its antigen is not yet known. It has no much larger one-base neighbor in the sample; base qualities were not kept.

The receptor's source is an adult woman who had mild COVID-19 (a few samples of this study predate the infection). The sample titles of this study are shuffled in the database, so cell type and time point are left out; the donor was told from shared clones. The chain uses TRBV20-1 and TRBJ2-3; the junction holds 8 bases that match TRBD2. Sequencing used PBMCs or a T cell subset sorted from them (not recorded which). The CDR3 amino acid sequence is: CSAPPSGSTDTQYF. The nucleotides read TGCAGTGCACCCCCTAGCGGGAGCACAGATACGCAGTATTTT.